These 9 T cell receptor beta chains were sequenced from one sample in a study of blood T cell repertoires in COVID-19. Measured with immunoSEQ multiplex PCR; TCRdb has only the in-frame clones, and not every one. This repertoire shows more than 200,000 clones, 88% found once; its top ten account for roughly 6%. Specimen: peripheral blood. The receptors originated from a woman in her twenties or thirties with COVID-19, enrolled during active disease.

This chain joins TRBV9 and TRBJ2-1, with 12 nucleotides matching TRBD2. The V and J ends lost 7 bases and 6 bases, in that order; junction bases with no gene match: 5. The germline V gene has CDR1 SGDLS and CDR2 YYNGEE. This CDR3 spans 14 amino acids. The CDR3 spells CASGGTSGFNEQFF. The CDR3 DNA sequence: TGTGCCAGCGGGGGGACTAGCGGGTTCAATGAGCAGTTCTTC.

The chain uses TRBV7-2 and TRBJ1-1; D is unresolved. Germline loops: CDR1 SGHTA, CDR2 FQGNSA. Trimming removed 1 base from V and 5 bases from J, with 11 bases in between. The CDR3 totals 14 residues. In DNA form, the CDR3 reads TGTGCCAGCAGCTTAGACGGGGTGGGTACTGAAGCTTTCTTT. Translating gives CASSLDGVGTEAFF.

The V gene is TRBV9, the J gene TRBJ2-5, with D possibly matching TRBD2 (6 bases). V was clipped by 4 bases and J by 2 bases, with 21 bases between them. CDR1 is SGDLS, CDR2 YYNGEE, per germline. This CDR3 comprises 17 residues. CDR3 sequence reads: CASSPWLGGFVQETQYF. CDR3 DNA: TGTGCCAGCAGCCCGTGGCTGGGAGGCTTCGTACAAGAGACCCAGTACTTC. The full variable domain, completed using reference TRBV9 and TRBJ2-5, is DSGVTQTPKHLITATGQRVTLRCSPRSGDLSVYWYQQSLDQGLQFLIQYYNGEERAKGNILERFSAQQFPDLHSELNLSSLELGDSALYFCASSPWLGGFVQETQYFGPGTRLLVL.

This clone appeared a single time. The rearrangement joins TRBV11-2 to TRBJ2-2; no firm D call. The CDR3 spans 15 residues. The germline CDR1 and CDR2 sequences are SGHAT and FQNNGV. Between the trimmed V and J ends, which lost 0 bases and 4 bases, there was a span of 9 bases. Here the CDR3 DNA reads TGTGCCAGCAGCTTAGATTTGGCTAGCACCGGGGAGCTGTTTTTT. As protein: CASSLDLASTGELFF. Drawing the rest from reference TRBV11-2 and TRBJ2-2, the complete variable domain is EAGVAQSPRYKIIEKRQSVAFWCNPISGHATLYWYQQILGQGPKLLIQFQNNGVVDDSQLPKDRFSAERLKGVDSTLKIQPAKLEDSAVYLCASSLDLASTGELFFGEGSRLTVL.

The chain uses TRBV19 and TRBJ1-1, with D possibly being TRBD1 (5 bases). This CDR3 region has 12 residues. V lost 5 bases to trimming and J lost 4 bases, with 8 bases between them. Germline V CDR1 and CDR2: LNHDA, SQIVND (reference sequence). As DNA, the CDR3 is TGTGCCAGTAGTGGACACTTCACTGAAGCTTTCTTT. Its translation is CASSGHFTEAFF.

The chain couples TRBV4-3 to TRBJ1-4, with no clear D. The CDR3 spans 13 residues. V gave up 0 bases and J gave up 4 bases, with 3 bases separating them. CDR1 and CDR2 from the germline V gene are LGHNA and YSLEER. The CDR3: CASSQDSNEKLFF. In DNA form, the CDR3 reads TGCGCCAGCAGCCAAGATAGTAATGAAAAACTGTTTTTT.

The chain recombines TRBV7-9 with TRBJ1-3; possibly TRBD1 for D (5 bases). Germline CDR1 reads SEHNR; CDR2 reads FQNEAQ (reference sequence). Trimming left V 3 bases short and J 0 bases short, with 9 bases between. There are 15 residues in the CDR3. The CDR3 region is CASSFRQGSGNTIYF. DNA for the CDR3: TGTGCCAGCAGCTTTCGGCAGGGCTCTGGAAACACCATATATTTT.

V is TRBV9 and J is TRBJ1-3; D ambiguous. Germline V gene sequence: CDR1 SGDLS, CDR2 YYNGEE. The CDR3 consists of 14 residues. V was clipped by 3 bases and J by 2 bases, with 9 bases between them. CDR3 amino acids: CASSAETAGNTIYF. In DNA, the CDR3 is TGTGCCAGCAGCGCAGAAACAGCTGGAAACACCATATATTTT.

V gene TRBV4-3 combines with J gene TRBJ2-5; a weak D match, TRBD1 (6 bases). CDR1 LGHNA and CDR2 YSLEER come from the germline V gene. With 4 bases removed from V and 5 bases from J, the gap between germline ends came to 11 bases. This CDR3 is built from 13 residues. This CDR3 is CASSPGAGETQYF. CDR3 nucleotide sequence: TGCGCCAGCAGCCCAGGGGCAGGGGAGACCCAGTACTTC.